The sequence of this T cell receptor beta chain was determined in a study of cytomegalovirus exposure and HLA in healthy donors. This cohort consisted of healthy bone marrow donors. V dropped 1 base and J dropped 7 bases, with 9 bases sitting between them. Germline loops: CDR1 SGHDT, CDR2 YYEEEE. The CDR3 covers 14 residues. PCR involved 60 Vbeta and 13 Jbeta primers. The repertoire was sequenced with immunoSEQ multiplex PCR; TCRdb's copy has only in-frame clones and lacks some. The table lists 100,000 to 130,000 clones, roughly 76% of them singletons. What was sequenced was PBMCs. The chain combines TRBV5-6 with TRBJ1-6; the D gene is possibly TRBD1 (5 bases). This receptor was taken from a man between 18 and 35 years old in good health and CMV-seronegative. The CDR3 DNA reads TGTGCCAGCAGCTTGTTTCAGGGAAATTCACCCCTCCACTTT. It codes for CASSLFQGNSPLHF.